The clone carrying this T cell receptor (beta chain) was seen a handful of times. The antigen is undetermined. These data originate in a study of T cell repertoires in cytomegalovirus infection. In germline, CDR1 is SEHNR, CDR2 FQNEAQ (reference sequence). The CDR3 is 17 amino acids. The V and J ends lost 5 bases and 0 bases respectively, with 17 bases between them. TCRdb itself ran the reads through MiXCR, one entry per CDR3 protein. The sample records about half a million distinct CDR3 sequences, roughly a third being singletons. The chain is built from TRBV7-9 and TRBJ1-5; D is perhaps TRBD1 (5 bases). The clonotype was recovered from a human donor in good health (CMV status not recorded). Some clones in this sample may be carry-over from other donors' samples. Specimen: cultured PBMCs, collected from culture after CMV antigen stimulation. This CDR3 is CASSLHPDSNSNQPQHF. The CDR3, as DNA: TGTGCCAGCAGCCTACACCCAGACAGCAATAGCAATCAGCCCCAGCATTTT.